The T cell receptor (beta chain) described here comes from a study of vaccination and CD4 T cells after COVID-19. About the research overall: Blood was drawn a median roughly 79 days post second dose, range 14 to 241. Points from the study as a whole: Convalescent patients' median share of reactive clones seen only post-vaccination was 70% to 90%.

V lost 6 bases and J 2 bases, leaving 17 bases between the germline ends. Looked up from germline, CDR1 is DFQATT and CDR2 is SNEGSKA (reference sequence). The CDR3 contains 15 residues. The Oncomine TCR Beta short-read assay was applied to DNA of cultured CD4+ T cells. TCRdb re-called the PCR reads with MiXCR, one entry per CDR3 protein. The sample has about 20,000 distinct CDR3 sequences, more than 50% seen once. In regard to this clonotype: Antigen: not known.

Treatment defined: roughly 10-day PBMC culture with coronavirus spike peptide pools or control peptides (ViraFEST assay). The chain links TRBV20-1 to TRBJ2-1; D uncertain. The sequenced material came from CD4+ T cells from blood, cultured in vitro. This receptor was taken from a human donor who had recovered from COVID-19. The CDR3: CSAQSGETPYNEQFF. The CDR3 region has the DNA TGCAGTGCCCAAAGTGGGGAAACCCCCTACAATGAGCAGTTCTTC.